This passage covers 30 T cell receptor beta chains from one sample sequenced in a study of shared clonotypes between healthy human individuals (dated by TCRdb to the early 2020s). Library preparation was by the immunoSEQ multiplex PCR assay. Imported from immuneACCESS, the table was reduced by TCRdb to in-frame sequences with V and J called. These copies leave out some clones; in studies compared against another copy, an unresolved V gene accounts for under half, and the cause of the remainder is not known. Counted in this sample were approximately 2.5 million clones; 90% to 95% of them appeared once. The ten largest clones take up over 0.12% of the sample. The sample taken for sequencing was naive CD4+ T cells sorted from blood. Read against the paper, the sample's cell subset or site label means: CD45RA+ positively selected. These receptors were obtained from a man between 18 and 35 years old in good health.

The chain carries TRBV5-1 and TRBJ2-3; possibly TRBD1 for D (5 bases). The CDR3 extends over 17 amino acids. V was cut by 3 bases and J by 3 bases, with 20 bases left in between. CDR1 is SGHRS and CDR2 is YFSETQ in the germline V gene. The CDR3, as DNA: TGCGCCAGCAGCTCAGCGACAGCTTACATCGGAACAGATACGCAGTATTTT. Translated: CASSSATAYIGTDTQYF.

The chain employs TRBV2 and TRBJ1-5, with 7 bases that match TRBD1. This CDR3 region has 15 residues. V lost 5 bases, J lost 2 bases, and 6 bases stayed unmatched. Germline V lookup: CDR1 SNHLY, CDR2 FYNNEI. Here the CDR3 DNA reads TGTGCCAGCAGTAAGGGGGACAGTGGCAATCAGCCCCAGCATTTT. Amino acids: CASSKGDSGNQPQHF. Using reference TRBV2 and TRBJ1-5 for the parts outside the CDR3, the full variable domain is EPEVTQTPSHQVTQMGQEVILRCVPISNHLYFYWYRQILGQKVEFLVSFYNNEISEKSEIFDDQFSVERPDGSNFTLKIRSTKLEDSAMYFCASSKGDSGNQPQHFGDGTRLSIL.

On this clone itself: This CDR3 is also generated by other DNA sequences in the sample. The rearrangement joins TRBV7-9 to TRBJ1-1, with D uncertain. This CDR3 has 13 amino acids. V dropped 5 bases and J dropped 5 bases, with 12 bases sitting between them. Germline CDR1 SEHNR, CDR2 FQNEAQ (reference sequence). This CDR3 is CASSPPGGTEAFF. CDR3 in DNA: TGTGCCAGCAGCCCCCCAGGAGGAACTGAAGCTTTCTTT. Supplemented by reference TRBV7-9 and TRBJ1-1, the full variable domain reads DTGVSQNPRHKITKRGQNVTFRCDPISEHNRLYWYRQTLGQGPEFLTYFQNEAQLEKSRLLSDRFSAERPKGSFSTLEIQRTEQGDSAMYLCASSPPGGTEAFFGQGTRLTVV.

The chain joins TRBV5-1 to TRBJ1-1; D remains unclear. The CDR3 totals 16 residues. In germline, CDR1 is SGHRS, CDR2 YFSETQ. Trimming removed 4 bases from V and 1 base from J, with 17 bases in between. This CDR3 is CASSRFLMTPNTEAFF. CDR3 nucleotide sequence: TGCGCCAGCAGCCGTTTCCTGATGACCCCGAACACTGAAGCTTTCTTT.

This chain connects TRBV6-5 to TRBJ2-1; 8 bases align to TRBD2. The germline V gene has CDR1 MNHEY and CDR2 SVGAGI. The CDR3 covers 15 residues. With V trimmed by 3 bases and J by 9 bases, 10 bases remained unmatched. The CDR3 protein is CASSYGTSPYREQFF. CDR3 nucleotides: TGTGCCAGCAGTTATGGGACTAGTCCCTATCGTGAGCAGTTCTTC.

The rearrangement uses TRBV21-1 and TRBJ1-2. TRBV21-1 has pseudogene status. The CDR3 has 15 residues. The CDR3 nucleotides read TGTGCCAGCAGCAAAGCTACGGAACCCGCGGATGGCTACACCTTC. Its protein is CASSKATEPADGYTF.

The rearrangement joins TRBV28 to TRBJ1-2, with D possibly TRBD1 on 5 matching bases. Trimming stripped 10 bases from V and 5 bases from J, with 20 bases between. CDR3 length: 14 amino acids. CDR1 is MDHEN, CDR2 SYDVKM, per germline. CDR3 coding DNA: TGTGCCACCAAAACACCCCGGGGCGTATATGGCTACACCTTC. It specifies CATKTPRGVYGYTF.

The genes are TRBV11-2 and TRBJ1-4; D not certain. Germline-derived CDR1 and CDR2 are SGHAT and FQNNGV. The CDR3 totals 14 residues. V lost 5 bases to trimming and J lost 2 bases, with 9 bases between them. DNA of the CDR3: TGTGCCAGCAGCGCGACAAGGACTAATGAAAAACTGTTTTTT. It is translated as CASSATRTNEKLFF.

The CDR3: CASSYPSGSGADTQYF. As DNA, the CDR3 is TGTGCCAGCAGTTACCCCAGCGGGAGTGGAGCAGATACGCAGTATTTT. The chain is built from TRBV7-2 and TRBJ2-3; 8 nucleotides match TRBD2. The length of the CDR3 is 16 residues. Germline values: CDR1 SGHTA, CDR2 FQGNSA. J lost 4 bases, V lost 6 bases, and 12 bases had no gene match.

In regard to this clone: Other DNA sequences in this specimen translate into the identical CDR3. The chain is built from TRBV5-1 and TRBJ2-5, with D possibly TRBD1 on 6 matching bases. CDR3 length: 13 amino acids. The germline V and J ends were trimmed by 0 bases and 5 bases, with 8 bases remaining between them. Germline CDR1 reads SGHRS; CDR2 reads YFSETQ. The CDR3 protein is CASSLGGPETQYF. The CDR3 coding sequence is TGCGCCAGCAGCTTGGGGGGGCCGGAGACCCAGTACTTC.

The chain has TRBV11-2 and TRBJ1-1, with 11 bases lining up with TRBD1. Per the germline V gene, CDR1 is SGHAT and CDR2 is FQNNGV. The CDR3 is made up of 15 amino acids. J was trimmed by 4 bases and V by 4 bases; bases with no gene match: 5. CDR3 nucleotide sequence: TGTGCCAGCAGCTCACGGACAGGGGGCTTCACTGAAGCTTTCTTT. This sequence encodes CASSSRTGGFTEAFF.

V usage is TRBV27 and J usage is TRBJ2-2; TRBD1 matches at 7 bases. Unmatched junction bases numbered 3, after V lost 5 bases and J lost 6 bases. Germline CDR1 reads MNHEY; CDR2 reads SMNVEV (reference sequence). The length of the CDR3 is 13 residues. Written as DNA, the CDR3 is TGTGCCAGCAGTCAGGGGGTGGCCGGGGAGCTGTTTTTT. It translates to CASSQGVAGELFF.

This chain joins TRBV28 and TRBJ1-1; weak D call: TRBD1 (5 bases). Trimming pared 5 bases from V and 6 bases from J, leaving 19 bases between. The CDR3 runs to 15 residues. Germline V gene data show CDR1 as MDHEN and CDR2 as SYDVKM. The DNA of the CDR3 is TGTGCCAGCAGTCCCCCGACAGTGGGAAGCGCTGAAGCTTTCTTT. As protein: CASSPPTVGSAEAFF.

The CDR3 DNA sequence: TGCGCCAGCGACCCAAGCGGGGCCTCCTACAATGAGCAGTTCTTC. It encodes CASDPSGASYNEQFF. The V call is TRBV5-1, the J call TRBJ2-1, with 7 bases aligning to TRBD2. CDR1 and CDR2 from the germline V gene are SGHRS and YFSETQ. CDR3 length equals 15 residues. V dropped 7 bases and J dropped 0; count of bases not matched to a gene: 7. Together with reference TRBV5-1 and TRBJ2-1, the CDR3 gives the full variable domain: KAGVTQTPRYLIKTRGQQVTLSCSPISGHRSVSWYQQTPGQGLQFLFEYFSETQRNKGNFPGRFSGRQFSNSRSEMNVSTLELGDSALYLCASDPSGASYNEQFFGPGTRLTVL.

In its sample, this clone was seen once. The rearrangement links TRBV12-5 to TRBJ1-4; a weak D match, TRBD1 (5 bases). Germline CDR1 reads LGHNT; CDR2 reads FRNRAP. With 5 bases removed from V and 2 bases from J, the gap between germline ends came to 12 bases. This CDR3 is 15 amino acids long. CDR3 nucleotides: TGTGCTAGTGGTCGGGGGGAAACGACTAATGAAAAACTGTTTTTT. Residues: CASGRGETTNEKLFF.

The chain has TRBV9 and TRBJ2-7; the D gene is possibly TRBD1 (5 bases). CDR3 length: 15 amino acids. Germline V gives CDR1 SGDLS, CDR2 YYNGEE. The V and J ends lost 3 bases and 2 bases respectively, with 15 bases between them. CDR3 bases: TGTGCCAGCAGCGCGGAACAGGTCGGGCCCTACGAGCAGTACTTC. Translation gives CASSAEQVGPYEQYF.

This rearrangement joins TRBV5-6 to TRBJ1-2; 7 bases match TRBD1. Losses at the gene ends were 4 bases for V and 8 bases for J; bases not matched to a gene: 17. Germline values: CDR1 SGHDT, CDR2 YYEEEE. The CDR3 is made up of 16 amino acids. The CDR3 DNA reads as TGTGCCAGCAGCCCGCCTGGGGGCACGAGGGGGCACGGCTACACCTTC. It is translated as CASSPPGGTRGHGYTF.

The V call is TRBV28, the J call TRBJ1-2, with TRBD1 matching 7 bases. The CDR3 contains 14 residues. V shed 6 bases, J shed 7 bases, and the junction held 11 bases outside the gene matches. Germline lookup yields CDR1 MDHEN and CDR2 SYDVKM. DNA for the CDR3: TGTGCCAGCAGCCGGCTGGGGCAGGGGGGTGGCTACACCTTC. Its translation is CASSRLGQGGGYTF.

J is TRBJ2-2 and V is TRBV5-1; TRBD2 aligns across 10 bases. CDR1 and CDR2 from the germline V gene are SGHRS and YFSETQ. The CDR3 contains 16 residues. V trimming: 0 bases; J trimming: 4 bases; junction bases outside the gene matches: 3. CDR3 region: CASSLVVAGGTGELFF. The CDR3, as DNA: TGCGCCAGCAGCTTGGTGGTAGCGGGAGGCACCGGGGAGCTGTTTTTT.

The V call is TRBV29-1, the J call TRBJ2-5; D is ambiguous. This CDR3 has 12 residues. In germline, CDR1 is SQVTM, CDR2 ANQGSEA. Trimming pared 7 bases from V and 2 bases from J, leaving 11 bases between. The CDR3: CSAERQQETQYF. In DNA, the CDR3 is TGCAGCGCCGAGAGGCAGCAAGAGACCCAGTACTTC.

J is TRBJ2-2 and V is TRBV10-2, with no clear D. Germline values: CDR1 WSHSY, CDR2 SAAADI. V was trimmed by 4 bases and J by 1 base, leaving 7 bases between them. This CDR3 comprises 14 residues. The DNA of the CDR3 is TGCGCCAGCAGTGGATGGGGGAACACCGGGGAGCTGTTTTTT. Its translation: CASSGWGNTGELFF.

This clone was counted a few times. The chain links TRBV13 to TRBJ2-3, with D perhaps assigned TRBD1 or TRBD2 (5 bases each). Per the germline V gene, CDR1 is PRHDT and CDR2 is FYEKMQ (reference sequence). Trimming pared 0 bases from V and 3 bases from J, leaving 13 bases between. The CDR3 covers 16 residues. CDR3 nucleotides: TGTGCCAGCAGCTTAGGAGCCGCTTGGGGGACAGATACGCAGTATTTT. Its translation: CASSLGAAWGTDTQYF.

Comments on this clone: Distinct nucleotide sequences in the sample also encode this CDR3. The genes are TRBV27 and TRBJ1-6, with D unresolved. The CDR3 is 14 residues long. V shed 0 bases and J shed 4 bases, with 4 bases lying between them. Germline assignment: CDR1 MNHEY and CDR2 SMNVEV (reference sequence). This chain's CDR3 is CASSLSGYNSPLHF. CDR3 DNA: TGTGCCAGCAGTTTATCAGGGTATAATTCACCCCTCCACTTT.

This clone showed up just once. V and J are TRBV5-1 and TRBJ2-5; TRBD2 aligns across 13 bases. The CDR3 length is 15 residues. CDR1 and CDR2 from the germline V gene are SGHRS and YFSETQ. V shed 3 bases and J 6 bases; nucleotides not matched to a gene: 5. The DNA for the CDR3 is TGCGCCAGCAGCTCGGGACTAGCGGGACGGAAGACCCAGTACTTC. It translates to CASSSGLAGRKTQYF.

The chain employs TRBV28 and TRBJ2-1; D possibly corresponds to TRBD1 (6 bases). CDR1 is MDHEN, CDR2 SYDVKM, per germline. Trimming removed 1 base from V and 1 base from J, with 14 bases in between. This CDR3 region has 17 residues. Here the CDR3 reads CASSLSQGYRSYNEQFF. The CDR3 DNA is TGTGCCAGCAGTTTATCACAGGGATATAGGTCCTACAATGAGCAGTTCTTC.

This chain joins TRBV7-2 and TRBJ1-4; D call uncertain. The CDR3 sequence is 14 residues long. Germline lookup yields CDR1 SGHTA and CDR2 FQGNSA. V was cut by 5 bases and J by 8 bases, with 15 bases left in between. The CDR3 sequence is CASSAGPLGEKLFF. Here the CDR3 DNA reads TGTGCCAGCAGCGCCGGCCCTCTGGGGGAAAAACTGTTTTTT.

The chain employs TRBV5-1 and TRBJ2-7; tentative D call: TRBD2 (6 bases). This CDR3 contains 15 residues. The V and J ends lost 0 bases and 2 bases respectively, with 12 bases between them. Germline V gene data show CDR1 as SGHRS and CDR2 as YFSETQ. The CDR3 nucleotides are TGCGCCAGCAGCTTGGTTGGGGGGTCCCCCTACGAGCAGTACTTC. This encodes CASSLVGGSPYEQYF.

The chain is built from TRBV5-1 and TRBJ1-6; a weak D match, TRBD1 (5 bases). The ends were cut back, 1 base at V and 8 bases at J, with 13 bases in the middle. The CDR3 runs to 15 residues. The germline gives CDR1 SGHRS, CDR2 YFSETQ. This CDR3 is CASSLIGREDSPLHF. CDR3 nucleotides: TGCGCCAGCAGCTTGATCGGCAGGGAAGATTCACCCCTCCACTTT.

The chain couples TRBV11-2 to TRBJ2-5; 11 bases agree with TRBD2. The CDR3 is 16 amino acids. J lost 1 base, V lost 3 bases, and 4 bases had no gene match. Germline V lookup: CDR1 SGHAT, CDR2 FQNNGV. The CDR3 loop is CASSFNLAGGQETQYF. CDR3 DNA sequence: TGTGCCAGCAGCTTCAACCTAGCGGGGGGCCAAGAGACCCAGTACTTC.

This chain links TRBV9 with TRBJ2-7; TRBD2 is a possible D gene (6 bases). There are 16 residues in the CDR3. V lost 0 bases and J lost 3, with 16 bases in between. Germline values: CDR1 SGDLS, CDR2 YYNGEE. The CDR3 DNA reads TGTGCCAGCAGCGTAGGTAGCGGTCGCTATCTCTACGAGCAGTACTTC. Its protein product is CASSVGSGRYLYEQYF.